Presented here are 16 T cell receptor beta chains from one specimen sequenced in a study of blood T cell repertoires in COVID-19. Profiling relied on immunoSEQ multiplex PCR, and the TCRdb table lists in-frame clones only, not all of them. The sample consists of approximately 250,000 clones, 84% of them appearing once. The specimen sequenced was peripheral blood. These receptors were taken from a man between 35 and 55 years old who had recovered from COVID-19.

V usage is TRBV10-3 and J usage is TRBJ2-5; D perhaps matches TRBD1 (6 bases). Germline CDR1 and CDR2: ENHRY and SYGVKD. V lost 5 bases and J lost 1, with 11 bases in between. The CDR3 is 14 residues long. The CDR3 is CAISRGTIQETQYF. Written as DNA, the CDR3 is TGTGCCATCAGTAGAGGGACAATCCAAGAGACCCAGTACTTC.

The chain employs TRBV5-1 and TRBJ2-7; 8 positions agree with TRBD1. The length of the CDR3 is 14 residues. Trimming at V came to 2 bases and at J to 2 bases, leaving 3 bases not matched to a gene. Looked up from germline, CDR1 is SGHRS and CDR2 is YFSETQ. The CDR3 coding sequence is TGCGCCAGCAGCTTACAGGGGGAAGCCTACGAGCAGTACTTC. Its protein is CASSLQGEAYEQYF.

The chain combines TRBV29-1 with TRBJ2-7, with D possibly matching TRBD2 (6 bases). Trimming stripped 6 bases from V and 5 bases from J, with 20 bases between. CDR1 is SQVTM, CDR2 ANQGSEA, per germline. This CDR3 spans 14 amino acids. The CDR3 spells CSVEKSGWYNEQYF. CDR3 in DNA: TGCAGCGTGGAGAAAAGCGGGTGGTACAACGAGCAGTACTTC.

This clone was observed once. The chain links TRBV5-6 to TRBJ2-2, with 8 bases aligning to TRBD2. The CDR3 length is 16 residues. V was pared by 2 bases and J by 6 bases, with 9 bases of the junction left unmatched. In germline, CDR1 is SGHDT, CDR2 YYEEEE. CDR3 nucleotide sequence: TGTGCCAGCAGCTTATTGGGGACTAGATCCCCCGGGGAGCTGTTTTTT. Its translation: CASSLLGTRSPGELFF.

The rearrangement links TRBV3-1 (or the pseudogene TRBV3-2) to TRBJ2-3, with 13 bases that match TRBD2. V was pared by 5 bases and J by 5 bases, with 7 bases of the junction left unmatched. This CDR3 contains 16 residues. Per germline, CDR1 LGHDT and CDR2 YNNKEL (reference sequence). DNA of the CDR3: TGTGCCAGCAGCTTGGGACTAGCGGGACACGGAGATACGCAGTATTTT. This codes for CASSLGLAGHGDTQYF.

In its sample, this clone was seen a few times. This chain links TRBV28 with TRBJ1-5; 8 bases align to TRBD1. With V trimmed by 2 bases and J by 5 bases, 5 bases remained unmatched. CDR1 is MDHEN, CDR2 SYDVKM, per germline. The CDR3 spans 15 residues. CDR3 nucleotide sequence: TGTGCCAGCAGTTTACAAGGACAGGGCGATCAGCCCCAGCATTTT. Its translation: CASSLQGQGDQPQHF. Using reference TRBV28 and TRBJ1-5 for the parts outside the CDR3, the full variable domain is DVKVTQSSRYLVKRTGEKVFLECVQDMDHENMFWYRQDPGLGLRLIYFSYDVKMKEKGDIPEGYSVSREKKERFSLILESASTNQTSMYLCASSLQGQGDQPQHFGDGTRLSIL.

This chain links TRBV5-5 with TRBJ1-2; TRBD1 matches 11 bases. The junction had 2 bases not matched to a gene; V was cut back by 0 bases and J by 7 bases. Germline V CDR1 and CDR2: SGHKS, YYEKEE (reference sequence). This CDR3 has 14 amino acids. CDR3 amino acids: CASSLAGQGGGYTF. The CDR3 DNA sequence: TGTGCCAGCAGCTTGGCGGGACAGGGGGGTGGCTACACCTTC.

The chain employs TRBV14 and TRBJ1-1, with TRBD1 matching 10 bases. Unmatched junction bases numbered 18, after V lost 1 base and J lost 4 bases. CDR3 size: 20 residues. Germline CDR1 SGHDN, CDR2 FVKESK. CDR3 sequence: CASSQGLRDRGRGFSTEAFF. The DNA for the CDR3 is TGTGCCAGCAGCCAAGGATTAAGAGACAGGGGGCGAGGGTTTAGCACTGAAGCTTTCTTT.

The chain is built from TRBV7-2 and TRBJ1-6; 7 nucleotides line up with TRBD1. The V and J ends lost 5 bases and 7 bases, in that order; junction bases with no gene match: 8. Germline values: CDR1 SGHTA, CDR2 FQGNSA. CDR3 length: 15 amino acids. This chain's CDR3 is CASSPRDSVNSPLHF. The CDR3 bases are TGTGCCAGCAGCCCCCGGGACAGTGTAAATTCACCCCTCCACTTT. The variable domain in full, completed from reference TRBV7-2 and TRBJ1-6, reads GAGVSQSPSNKVTEKGKDVELRCDPISGHTALYWYRQSLGQGLEFLIYFQGNSAPDKSGLPSDRFSAERTGGSVSTLTIQRTQQEDSAVYLCASSPRDSVNSPLHFGNGTRLTVT.

The chain joins TRBV25-1 to TRBJ1-2; D call uncertain. The CDR3 has 13 amino acids. Trimming stripped 4 bases from V and 1 base from J, with 7 bases between. CDR1 and CDR2 from the germline V gene are MGHDK and SYGVNS. DNA for the CDR3: TGTGCCAGCAGTGTTCGCGTTAACTATGGCTACACCTTC. Translated, it gives CASSVRVNYGYTF.

This clone was counted a few times. This chain links TRBV10-1 with TRBJ2-7; tentative D call: TRBD1 (6 bases). The CDR3 sequence is 16 residues long. The V end was cut by 0 bases, the J end by 7 bases, with 19 bases between. CDR1 is WNHNN and CDR2 is SYGVQD in the germline V gene (reference sequence). CDR3: CASSESRGTLPQEQYF. CDR3 sequence (DNA): TGCGCCAGCAGTGAGTCTAGGGGGACCCTTCCGCAGGAGCAGTACTTC.

The CDR3 here is CASSLGGNGLYGYTF. The CDR3 coding sequence is TGTGCCAGCAGCCTGGGGGGTAATGGGCTATATGGCTACACCTTC. The genes are TRBV6-6 and TRBJ1-2; a weak D match, TRBD1 (5 bases). Trimming pared 6 bases from V and 5 bases from J, leaving 19 bases between. CDR1 is MNHNY, CDR2 SVGAGI, per germline (reference sequence). This CDR3 has 15 amino acids.

V gene TRBV3-1 (or the pseudogene TRBV3-2) combines with J gene TRBJ2-1, with a tentative D call TRBD1 (5 bases). The germline V gene encodes CDR1 LGHDT and CDR2 YNNKEL (reference sequence). Trimming left V 4 bases short and J 9 bases short, with 16 bases between. The CDR3 spans 14 residues. The DNA for the CDR3 is TGTGCCAGCAGCCCCAGGGTAGGCCTTAGTGAGCAGTTCTTC. Translated, it gives CASSPRVGLSEQFF.

The J gene is TRBJ2-3, the V gene TRBV4-1; D is unclear. Per germline, CDR1 MGHRA and CDR2 YSYEKL. V lost 10 bases and J 2 bases, leaving 13 bases between the germline ends. This CDR3 comprises 13 residues. The CDR3 is CATSDSNTDTQYF. The CDR3 DNA is TGCGCCACCTCTGACTCGAACACAGATACGCAGTATTTT.

CDR3 DNA: TGTGCCAGCAGCGTAGTAGCAGGGGTCCTAGGCGGGGAGCTGTTTTTT. This codes for CASSVVAGVLGGELFF. This sequence joins TRBV9 and TRBJ2-2, with TRBD1 as a possible D gene (6 bases). V lost 0 bases, J lost 7 bases, and 16 bases lay in between. This CDR3 is built from 16 residues. The germline gives CDR1 SGDLS, CDR2 YYNGEE.

For this clone: At one of its ends the junction is not consistent with the germline gene, which may arise from a read error. The rearrangement joins TRBV4-1 to TRBJ1-2, with 8 bases aligning to TRBD1. Per the germline V gene, CDR1 is MGHRA and CDR2 is YSYEKL. This CDR3 comprises 13 residues. The CDR3 here is CASSEDRGYGYTF. In nucleotides, the CDR3 is TGCGCCAGCAGCGAAGACAGGGGCTATGGCTACACCTTC.